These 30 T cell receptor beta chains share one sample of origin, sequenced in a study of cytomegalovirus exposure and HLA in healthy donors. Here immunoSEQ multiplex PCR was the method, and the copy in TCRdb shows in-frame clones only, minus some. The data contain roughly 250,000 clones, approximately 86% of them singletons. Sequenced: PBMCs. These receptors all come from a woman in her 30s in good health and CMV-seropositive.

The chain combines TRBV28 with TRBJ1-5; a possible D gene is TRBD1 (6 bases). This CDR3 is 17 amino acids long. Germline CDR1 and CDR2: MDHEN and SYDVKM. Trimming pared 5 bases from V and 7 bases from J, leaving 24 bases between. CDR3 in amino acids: CASSTLPSAGVGQPQHF. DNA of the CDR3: TGTGCCAGCAGTACTTTGCCCTCTGCAGGGGTAGGACAGCCCCAGCATTTT.

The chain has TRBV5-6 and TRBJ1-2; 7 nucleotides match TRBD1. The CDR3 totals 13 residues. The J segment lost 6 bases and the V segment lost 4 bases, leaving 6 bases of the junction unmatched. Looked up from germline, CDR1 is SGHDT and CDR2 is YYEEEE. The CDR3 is CASSPGQINGYTF. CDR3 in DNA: TGTGCCAGCAGCCCGGGACAGATAAATGGCTACACCTTC.

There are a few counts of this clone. The CDR3 nucleotides are TGTGCCAGCAGCTTTAGCCGGGACAGGGGTTACGAGCAGTACTTC. It specifies CASSFSRDRGYEQYF. The rearrangement joins TRBV5-4 to TRBJ2-7, with TRBD1 identical over 10 bases. Germline CDR1 SGHNT, CDR2 YYREEE (reference sequence). The CDR3 is made up of 15 amino acids. V lost 2 bases and J lost 4; bases outside the gene matches: 6.

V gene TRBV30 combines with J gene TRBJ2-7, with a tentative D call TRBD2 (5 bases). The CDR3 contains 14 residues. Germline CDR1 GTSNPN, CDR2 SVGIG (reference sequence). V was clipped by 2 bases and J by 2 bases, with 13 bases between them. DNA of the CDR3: TGTGCCTGGAGTTGGGGTCAGCGGACCTACGAGCAGTACTTC. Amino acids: CAWSWGQRTYEQYF.

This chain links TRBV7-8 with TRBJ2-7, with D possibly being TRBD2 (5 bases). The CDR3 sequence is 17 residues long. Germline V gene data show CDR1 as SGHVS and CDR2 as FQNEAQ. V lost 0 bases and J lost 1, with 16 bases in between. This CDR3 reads CASSLALGGHVSYEQYF. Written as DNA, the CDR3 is TGTGCCAGCAGCTTAGCGCTTGGCGGGCATGTTTCCTACGAGCAGTACTTC.

CDR3 in amino acids: CASSQEPGSGRDGYTF. CDR3 DNA sequence: TGCGCCAGCAGCCAAGAGCCGGGCAGCGGTCGGGATGGCTACACCTTC. V gene TRBV4-1 combines with J gene TRBJ1-2; no clear D gene. V was pared by 0 bases and J by 6 bases, with 17 bases between. CDR1 and CDR2 (germline): MGHRA, YSYEKL. This CDR3 has 16 amino acids.

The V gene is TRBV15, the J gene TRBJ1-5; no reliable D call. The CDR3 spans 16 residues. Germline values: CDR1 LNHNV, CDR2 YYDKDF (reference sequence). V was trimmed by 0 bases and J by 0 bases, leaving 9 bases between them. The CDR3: CATSRDRGNSNQPQHF. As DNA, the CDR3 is TGTGCCACCAGCAGAGATCGAGGGAATAGCAATCAGCCCCAGCATTTT.

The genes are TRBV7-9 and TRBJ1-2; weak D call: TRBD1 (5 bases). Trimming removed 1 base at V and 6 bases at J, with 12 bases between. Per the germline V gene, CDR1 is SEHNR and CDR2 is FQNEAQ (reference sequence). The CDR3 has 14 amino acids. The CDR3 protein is CASSLEQFRDGYTF. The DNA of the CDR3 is TGTGCCAGCAGCTTAGAACAGTTCAGGGATGGCTACACCTTC.

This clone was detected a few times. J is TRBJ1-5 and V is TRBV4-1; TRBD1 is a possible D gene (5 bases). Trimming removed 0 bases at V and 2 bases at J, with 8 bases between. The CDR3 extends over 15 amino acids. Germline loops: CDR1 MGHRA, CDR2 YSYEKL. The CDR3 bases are TGCGCCAGCAGCCAAGATGGGGGGGGCAATCAGCCCCAGCATTTT. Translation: CASSQDGGGNQPQHF.

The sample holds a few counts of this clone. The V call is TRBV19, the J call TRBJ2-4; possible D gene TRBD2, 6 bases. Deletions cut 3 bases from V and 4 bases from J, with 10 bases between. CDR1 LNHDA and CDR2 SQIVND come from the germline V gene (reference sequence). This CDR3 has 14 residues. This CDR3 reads CASSITGAKNIQYF. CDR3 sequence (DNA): TGTGCCAGTAGTATTACGGGAGCAAAAAACATTCAGTACTTC. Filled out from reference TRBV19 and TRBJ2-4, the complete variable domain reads DGGITQSPKYLFRKEGQNVTLSCEQNLNHDAMYWYRQDPGQGLRLIYYSQIVNDFQKGDIAEGYSVSREKKESFPLTVTSAQKNPTAFYLCASSITGAKNIQYFGAGTRLSVL.

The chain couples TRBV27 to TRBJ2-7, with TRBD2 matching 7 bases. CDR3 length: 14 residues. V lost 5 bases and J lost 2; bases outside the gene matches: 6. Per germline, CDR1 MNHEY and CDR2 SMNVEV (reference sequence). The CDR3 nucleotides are TGTGCCAGCAGTCGGGAGGAGGGTGCCTACGAGCAGTACTTC. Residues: CASSREEGAYEQYF.

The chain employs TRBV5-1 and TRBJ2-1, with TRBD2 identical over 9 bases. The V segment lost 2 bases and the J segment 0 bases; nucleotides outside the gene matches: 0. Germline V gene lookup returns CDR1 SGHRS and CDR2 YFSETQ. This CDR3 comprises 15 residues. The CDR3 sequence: CASSFSGSSYNEQFF. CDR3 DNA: TGCGCCAGCAGCTTTAGCGGGAGCTCCTACAATGAGCAGTTCTTC.

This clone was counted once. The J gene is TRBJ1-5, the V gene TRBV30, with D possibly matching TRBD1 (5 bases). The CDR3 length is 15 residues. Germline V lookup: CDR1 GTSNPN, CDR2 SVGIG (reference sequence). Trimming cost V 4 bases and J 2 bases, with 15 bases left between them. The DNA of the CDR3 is TGTGCCTGGACCCGCGGAGGGGCCGGCAATCAGCCCCAGCATTTT. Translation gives CAWTRGGAGNQPQHF.

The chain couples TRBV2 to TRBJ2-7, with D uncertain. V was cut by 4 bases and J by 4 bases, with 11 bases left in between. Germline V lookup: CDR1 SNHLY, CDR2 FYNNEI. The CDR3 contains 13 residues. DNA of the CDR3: TGTGCCAGCAGTGTCGGCGGCTCATACGAGCAGTACTTC. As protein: CASSVGGSYEQYF.

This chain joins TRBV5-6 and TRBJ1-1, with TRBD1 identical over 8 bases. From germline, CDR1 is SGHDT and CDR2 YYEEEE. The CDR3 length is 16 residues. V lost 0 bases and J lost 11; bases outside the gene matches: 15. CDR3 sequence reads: CASSLGQGTYTSWAFF. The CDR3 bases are TGTGCCAGCAGCTTGGGACAGGGGACTTATACCTCTTGGGCTTTCTTT.

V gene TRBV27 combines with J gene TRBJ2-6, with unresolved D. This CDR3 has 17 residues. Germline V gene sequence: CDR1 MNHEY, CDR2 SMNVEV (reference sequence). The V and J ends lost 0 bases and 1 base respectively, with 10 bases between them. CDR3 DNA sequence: TGTGCCAGCAGTTTATCGGCAGTATTGTCTGGGGCCAACGTCCTGACTTTC. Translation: CASSLSAVLSGANVLTF.

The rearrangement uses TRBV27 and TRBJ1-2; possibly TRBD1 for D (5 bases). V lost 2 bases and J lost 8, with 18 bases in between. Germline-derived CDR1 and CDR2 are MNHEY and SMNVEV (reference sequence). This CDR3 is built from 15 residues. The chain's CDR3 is CASSLSFGGGSGYTF. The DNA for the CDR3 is TGTGCCAGCAGTTTAAGTTTCGGGGGGGGGTCCGGCTACACCTTC.

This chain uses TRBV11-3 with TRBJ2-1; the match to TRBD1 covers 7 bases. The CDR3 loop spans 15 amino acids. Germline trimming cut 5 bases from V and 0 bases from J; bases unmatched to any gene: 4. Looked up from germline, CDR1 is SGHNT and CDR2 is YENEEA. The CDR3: CASSQEGASYNEQFF. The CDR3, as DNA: TGTGCCAGCAGCCAAGAGGGGGCCTCCTACAATGAGCAGTTCTTC.

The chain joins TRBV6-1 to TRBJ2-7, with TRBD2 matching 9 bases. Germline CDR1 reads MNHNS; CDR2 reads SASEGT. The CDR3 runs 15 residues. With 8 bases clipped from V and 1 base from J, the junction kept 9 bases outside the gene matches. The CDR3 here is CASRLEAGGSYEQYF. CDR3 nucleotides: TGTGCCAGCCGTCTCGAGGCGGGAGGGTCCTACGAGCAGTACTTC.

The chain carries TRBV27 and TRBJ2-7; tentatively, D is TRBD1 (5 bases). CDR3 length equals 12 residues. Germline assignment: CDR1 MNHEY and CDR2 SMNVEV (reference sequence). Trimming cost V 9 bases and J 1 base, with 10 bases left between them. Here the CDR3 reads CASSGPSYEQYF. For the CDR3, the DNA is TGTGCCAGTTCAGGGCCTTCCTACGAGCAGTACTTC.

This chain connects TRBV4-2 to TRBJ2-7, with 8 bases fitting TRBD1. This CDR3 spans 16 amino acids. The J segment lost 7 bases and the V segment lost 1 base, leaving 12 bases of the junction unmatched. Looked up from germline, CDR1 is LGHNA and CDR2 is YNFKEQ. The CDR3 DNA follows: TGTGCCAGCAGCCAAGCTCAGGGGGCGAGATTTTTGGAGCAGTACTTC. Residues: CASSQAQGARFLEQYF.

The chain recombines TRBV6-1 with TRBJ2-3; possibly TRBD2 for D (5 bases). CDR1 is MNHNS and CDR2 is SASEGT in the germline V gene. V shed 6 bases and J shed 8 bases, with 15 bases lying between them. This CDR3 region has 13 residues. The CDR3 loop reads CASRTGNGVTQYF. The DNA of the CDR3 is TGTGCCAGCAGAACGGGAAACGGGGTTACGCAGTATTTT.

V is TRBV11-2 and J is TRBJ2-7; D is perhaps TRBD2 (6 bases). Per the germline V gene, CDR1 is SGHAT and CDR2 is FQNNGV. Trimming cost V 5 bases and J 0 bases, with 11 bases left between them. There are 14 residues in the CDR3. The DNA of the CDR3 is TGTGCCAGCAGCCAAGTAGCGGACTCCTACGAGCAGTACTTC. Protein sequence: CASSQVADSYEQYF.

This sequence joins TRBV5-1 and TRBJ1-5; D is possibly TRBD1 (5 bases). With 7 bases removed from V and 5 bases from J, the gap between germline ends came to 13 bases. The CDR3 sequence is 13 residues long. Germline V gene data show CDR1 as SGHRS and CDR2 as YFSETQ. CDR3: CASSVTVDQPQHF. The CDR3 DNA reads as TGCGCCAGCTCTGTGACAGTAGATCAGCCCCAGCATTTT.

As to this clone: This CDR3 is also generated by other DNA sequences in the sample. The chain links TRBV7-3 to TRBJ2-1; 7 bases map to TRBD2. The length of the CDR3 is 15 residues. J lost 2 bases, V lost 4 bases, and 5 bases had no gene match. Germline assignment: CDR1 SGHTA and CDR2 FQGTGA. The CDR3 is CASSSTSGTYNEQFF. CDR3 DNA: TGTGCCAGCAGCTCTACCAGCGGGACCTACAATGAGCAGTTCTTC.

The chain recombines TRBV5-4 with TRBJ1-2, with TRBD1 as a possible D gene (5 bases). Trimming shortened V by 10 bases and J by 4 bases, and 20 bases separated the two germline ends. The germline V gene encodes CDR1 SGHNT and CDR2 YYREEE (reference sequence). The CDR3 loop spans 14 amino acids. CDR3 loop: CAGTRRGNSYGYTF. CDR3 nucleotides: TGTGCCGGAACGCGTAGGGGCAACAGCTATGGCTACACCTTC.

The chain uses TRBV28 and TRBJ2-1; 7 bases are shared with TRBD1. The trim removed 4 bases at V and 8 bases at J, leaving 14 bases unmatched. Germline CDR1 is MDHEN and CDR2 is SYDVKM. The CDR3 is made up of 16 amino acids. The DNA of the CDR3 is TGTGCCAGCAGTTATAACAGGGGCCCCCAGGGCGATGAGCAGTTCTTC. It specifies CASSYNRGPQGDEQFF.

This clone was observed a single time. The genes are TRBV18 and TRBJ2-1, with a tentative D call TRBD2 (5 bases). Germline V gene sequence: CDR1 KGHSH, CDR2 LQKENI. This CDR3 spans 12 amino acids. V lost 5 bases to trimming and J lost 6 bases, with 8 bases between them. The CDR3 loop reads CASSTAVNEQFF. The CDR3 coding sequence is TGTGCCAGCTCAACAGCGGTCAATGAGCAGTTCTTC.

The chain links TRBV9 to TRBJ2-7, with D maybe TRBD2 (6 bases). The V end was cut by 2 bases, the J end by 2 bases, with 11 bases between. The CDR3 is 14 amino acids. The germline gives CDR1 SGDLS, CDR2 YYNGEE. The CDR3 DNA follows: TGTGCCAGCAGCGTCGGAGGGGTGACCTACGAGCAGTACTTC. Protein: CASSVGGVTYEQYF.

CDR3 in amino acids: CASSPDWSVETQYF. CDR3 bases: TGCGCCAGCAGCCCTGACTGGAGCGTAGAGACCCAGTACTTC. This chain joins TRBV5-1 and TRBJ2-5; D not certain. V lost 4 bases, J lost 4 bases, and 14 bases lay in between. CDR1 SGHRS and CDR2 YFSETQ come from the germline V gene. The CDR3 runs to 14 residues.